The sequence of this T cell receptor (beta chain) was determined in a study of HIV-infected patients and healthy controls. Germline V gene sequence: CDR1 SGDLS, CDR2 YYNGEE. Between the trimmed V and J ends, which lost 4 bases and 0 bases, there was a span of 10 bases. The CDR3 length is 15 residues. TCRdb itself ran the 5' RACE reads through MiXCR, one entry per CDR3 protein. This sample yields over 55,000 distinct CDR3 sequences, of which about 16% are seen a single time; under 6% belongs to the top ten. The sequence came from a human donor in good health. The chain uses TRBV9 and TRBJ2-2; weak D call: TRBD1 (6 bases). Sequenced sample: CD4+ T cells from blood. This CDR3 reads CASSRTEPNTGELFF. CDR3 nucleotide sequence: TGTGCCAGCAGCCGGACAGAACCGAACACCGGGGAGCTGTTTTTT.